The 30 T cell receptor beta chains in this list originate from one sample, sequenced in a study of memory CD4+ T cells and cytomegalovirus serostatus. The sort gate was single viable CD3+CD4+CD8-CD45RO+ cells for memory CD4+ T cells. Measured with immunoSEQ multiplex PCR; TCRdb has only the in-frame clones, and not every one. The data hold under 50,000 clones, with roughly 78% observed a single time. The specimen sequenced was memory CD4+ T cells from blood. These receptors all come from an adult in good health and CMV-seronegative.

This clone appeared a single time. The gene calls are TRBV7-6 and TRBJ2-1; D uncertain. Trimming shortened V by 5 bases and J by 6 bases, and 11 bases separated the two germline ends. The CDR3 loop spans 13 amino acids. Germline loops: CDR1 SGHVS, CDR2 FNYEAQ. The CDR3 bases are TGTGCCAGCAGCGTTTCGTACGGCAATGAGCAGTTCTTC. This codes for CASSVSYGNEQFF.

The genes are TRBV29-1 and TRBJ2-5; D may be TRBD1 (5 bases). The end of the DNA is better explained by TRBJ2-7, so the J call may be wrong. Germline loops: CDR1 SQVTM, CDR2 ANQGSEA. There are 13 residues in the CDR3. Here the CDR3 DNA reads TGCAGCGTTGCCATGACAGCAACCTACGAGCAGTACTTC. Protein: CSVAMTATYEQYF.

This chain joins TRBV27 and TRBJ1-6; the D is unclear. Trimming took off 3 bases at V and 4 bases at J, with 13 bases between the two ends. The length of the CDR3 is 16 residues. Germline CDR1 and CDR2: MNHEY and SMNVEV (reference sequence). The CDR3 spells CASSFSGNGYNSPLHF. DNA for the CDR3: TGTGCCAGCAGTTTCTCGGGAAATGGGTATAATTCACCCCTCCACTTT.

The chain recombines TRBV15 with TRBJ1-5; the match to TRBD1 covers 9 bases. Germline trimming cut 0 bases from V and 3 bases from J; bases unmatched to any gene: 12. The germline V gene encodes CDR1 LNHNV and CDR2 YYDKDF (reference sequence). CDR3 length: 19 amino acids. CDR3: CATSRDTRGQGFPNQPQHF. CDR3 DNA: TGTGCCACCAGCAGAGATACTCGGGGACAGGGTTTCCCCAATCAGCCCCAGCATTTT.

V is TRBV7-9 and J is TRBJ1-2, with D unclear. CDR1 SEHNR and CDR2 FQNEAQ come from the germline V gene (reference sequence). This CDR3 has 11 residues. With 1 base removed from V and 8 bases from J, the gap between germline ends came to 5 bases. The CDR3 region is CASSLVEGYTF. The CDR3 DNA reads as TGTGCCAGCAGCTTAGTAGAGGGCTACACCTTC.

The chain links TRBV7-9 to TRBJ2-7; D is uncertain. Deletions cut 1 base from V and 5 bases from J, with 18 bases between. The CDR3 sequence is 16 residues long. The germline V gene has CDR1 SEHNR and CDR2 FQNEAQ (reference sequence). CDR3 in DNA: TGTGCCAGCAGCTTAGATACTGGACGGAGTAATAACGAGCAGTACTTC. This gives the protein CASSLDTGRSNNEQYF.

The chain recombines TRBV4-2 with TRBJ2-5, with TRBD2 as a possible D gene (6 bases). The CDR3 extends over 15 amino acids. Germline-derived CDR1 and CDR2 are LGHNA and YNFKEQ. V lost 1 base and J 8 bases, leaving 17 bases between the germline ends. Here the CDR3 DNA reads TGTGCCAGCAGCCAAGTGGGCGGGGCCCGTTTTACCCAGTACTTC. Translation gives CASSQVGGARFTQYF.

The chain joins TRBV19 to TRBJ2-3; D not resolved. This CDR3 contains 13 residues. Germline CDR1 LNHDA, CDR2 SQIVND (reference sequence). The V and J ends lost 3 bases and 2 bases respectively, with 6 bases between them. The CDR3 coding sequence is TGTGCCAGTAGTATCCGCAACACAGATACGCAGTATTTT. Protein product: CASSIRNTDTQYF.

The chain carries TRBV6-1 and TRBJ1-2; D call uncertain. Germline V gene data show CDR1 as MNHNS and CDR2 as SASEGT. The ends were cut back, 6 bases at V and 6 bases at J, with 17 bases in the middle. This CDR3 is built from 14 residues. The DNA of the CDR3 is TGTGCCAGCAGCCTAGGTTGGTCCAATGATGGCTACACCTTC. Its translation is CASSLGWSNDGYTF.

The chain employs TRBV30 and TRBJ2-6; D uncertain. V was trimmed by 3 bases and J by 1 base, leaving 10 bases between them. Germline CDR1 reads GTSNPN; CDR2 reads SVGIG (reference sequence). This CDR3 is 15 amino acids long. This chain's CDR3 is CAWRPPSSGANVLTF. The CDR3 DNA reads as TGTGCCTGGAGACCCCCTAGTTCTGGGGCCAACGTCCTGACTTTC.

This chain links TRBV7-3 with TRBJ1-2, with no clear D. V lost 5 bases, J lost 5 bases, and 12 bases lay in between. The CDR3 has 13 amino acids. Germline assignment: CDR1 SGHTA and CDR2 FQGTGA. CDR3 residues: CASSPDPGYGYTF. CDR3 in DNA: TGTGCCAGCAGCCCCGATCCTGGATATGGCTACACCTTC.

The rearrangement links TRBV11-2 to TRBJ2-1; D is perhaps TRBD2 (5 bases). The V end lost 8 bases, the J end lost 9 bases, and 14 bases lay between the germline ends. Germline V gene lookup returns CDR1 SGHAT and CDR2 FQNNGV. There are 12 residues in the CDR3. The CDR3 bases are TGTGCCAGCTCACCCCCGGGGAGTGAGCAGTTCTTC. Translating it yields CASSPPGSEQFF.

The V call is TRBV5-4, the J call TRBJ2-2; D may be TRBD1 or TRBD2 (6 bases each). Per germline, CDR1 SGHNT and CDR2 YYREEE (reference sequence). The CDR3 is made up of 15 amino acids. Trimming shortened V by 4 bases and J by 7 bases, and 17 bases separated the two germline ends. The CDR3, as DNA: TGTGCCAGCAGCCCTCGAGGGGGAGGAGGCGGGGAGCTGTTTTTT. The encoded protein is CASSPRGGGGGELFF.

V and J are TRBV6-5 and TRBJ2-7, with unresolved D. Trimming left V 7 bases short and J 4 bases short, with 14 bases between. Germline-derived CDR1 and CDR2 are MNHEY and SVGAGI. The CDR3 runs to 13 residues. For the CDR3, the DNA is TGTGCCAGCACCTCAGGAACGGCTTACGAGCAGTACTTC. Amino acids: CASTSGTAYEQYF.

The chain carries TRBV19 and TRBJ2-7; the D gene could be TRBD1 or TRBD2 (7 bases each). V lost 5 bases, J lost 2 bases, and 16 bases lay in between. This CDR3 has 15 residues. Germline CDR1 LNHDA, CDR2 SQIVND (reference sequence). The CDR3 sequence is CASSPRQGGAYEQYF. CDR3 nucleotide sequence: TGTGCCAGTAGTCCTAGACAGGGAGGGGCCTACGAGCAGTACTTC.

The sample holds one count of this clone. The chain has TRBV18 and TRBJ2-7, with D tentatively TRBD1 (6 bases). Germline V gives CDR1 KGHSH, CDR2 LQKENI. Trimming removed 4 bases from V and 6 bases from J, with 10 bases in between. The CDR3 totals 12 residues. CDR3 loop: CASSLTGSEQYF. In nucleotides, the CDR3 is TGTGCCAGCTCACTTACAGGGAGCGAGCAGTACTTC.

The chain recombines TRBV5-1 with TRBJ1-5; the D is unclear. The length of the CDR3 is 16 residues. Germline-derived CDR1 and CDR2 are SGHRS and YFSETQ. Trimming shortened V by 0 bases and J by 1 base, and 11 bases separated the two germline ends. CDR3 residues: CASSLDPQPSNQPQHF. CDR3 bases: TGCGCCAGCAGCTTGGATCCCCAACCAAGCAATCAGCCCCAGCATTTT.

This clone was counted once. The chain recombines TRBV6-5 with TRBJ2-1, with 7 bases lining up with TRBD2. From germline, CDR1 is MNHEY and CDR2 SVGAGI. The CDR3 runs to 15 residues. The V and J ends lost 5 bases and 0 bases, in that order; junction bases with no gene match: 4. In nucleotides, the CDR3 is TGTGCCAGCAGTAGAGCGGGGAGCTCCTACAATGAGCAGTTCTTC. It yields the protein CASSRAGSSYNEQFF.

The V call is TRBV5-6, the J call TRBJ2-7; D call uncertain. The length of the CDR3 is 13 residues. Germline-derived CDR1 and CDR2 are SGHDT and YYEEEE. V was cut by 4 bases and J by 0 bases, with 8 bases left in between. CDR3: CASSPDPSYEQYF. The CDR3, as DNA: TGTGCCAGCAGCCCCGACCCCTCCTACGAGCAGTACTTC.

This rearrangement joins TRBV28 to TRBJ1-6; D unclear. Looked up from germline, CDR1 is MDHEN and CDR2 is SYDVKM. The CDR3 has 12 residues. Trimming pared 9 bases from V and 5 bases from J, leaving 8 bases between. CDR3 amino acids: CASLSNNSPLHF. In DNA, the CDR3 is TGTGCCAGTCTAAGTAATAATTCACCCCTCCACTTT.

This clone was seen more than once but under ten times. The V call is TRBV18, the J call TRBJ2-2, with 9 bases aligning to TRBD1. Germline CDR1 reads KGHSH; CDR2 reads LQKENI. V trimming: 2 bases; J trimming: 4 bases; junction bases outside the gene matches: 5. The CDR3 has 16 amino acids. The CDR3 nucleotides are TGTGCCAGCTCACCAATGGGACAGGGACGCACCGGGGAGCTGTTTTTT. It is translated as CASSPMGQGRTGELFF.

The chain is built from TRBV5-1 and TRBJ2-2; maybe TRBD1 (6 bases). The CDR3 spans 16 residues. Germline lookup yields CDR1 SGHRS and CDR2 YFSETQ. V was pared by 4 bases and J by 4 bases, with 17 bases between. CDR3 nucleotide sequence: TGCGCCAGCAGCCCGGACAGCCGGCGAGTCACCGGGGAGCTGTTTTTT. Residues: CASSPDSRRVTGELFF.

This clone has more than one count but fewer than ten. This chain joins TRBV19 and TRBJ1-3, with D possibly being TRBD1 (6 bases). Deletions cut 2 bases from V and 0 bases from J, with 11 bases between. The CDR3 consists of 16 residues. Germline values: CDR1 LNHDA, CDR2 SQIVND (reference sequence). The CDR3 DNA reads as TGTGCCAGTAGTATACAGGGACAACACTCTGGAAACACCATATATTTT. It translates to CASSIQGQHSGNTIYF.

This sequence joins TRBV28 and TRBJ2-7; D not resolved. The CDR3 has 13 amino acids. CDR1 and CDR2 (germline): MDHEN, SYDVKM. V was pared by 6 bases and J by 5 bases, with 14 bases between. The CDR3 is CASRLDLNDEQYF. CDR3 coding DNA: TGTGCCAGCAGGCTGGACCTGAACGACGAGCAGTACTTC.

V and J are TRBV10-3 and TRBJ2-7; the D gene is possibly TRBD2 (7 bases). The germline CDR1 and CDR2 sequences are ENHRY and SYGVKD. V was clipped by 2 bases and J by 4 bases, with 18 bases between them. The CDR3 has 16 amino acids. CDR3 sequence: CAISEPQGGRKYEQYF. The CDR3 DNA reads as TGTGCCATCAGTGAGCCACAGGGCGGGAGAAAATACGAGCAGTACTTC.

V and J are TRBV30 and TRBJ2-6; D perhaps matches TRBD1 (6 bases). Looked up from germline, CDR1 is GTSNPN and CDR2 is SVGIG (reference sequence). V was cut by 2 bases and J by 4 bases, with 12 bases left in between. There are 15 residues in the CDR3. The CDR3 region has the DNA TGTGCCTGGAGTTCCAACAGGGCCGGGGCCAACGTCCTGACTTTC. This translates into CAWSSNRAGANVLTF.

The chain links TRBV18 to TRBJ1-4; 8 bases agree with TRBD1. The CDR3 consists of 17 residues. Germline assignment: CDR1 KGHSH and CDR2 LQKENI. V shed 6 bases and J 0 bases; nucleotides not matched to a gene: 9. The CDR3 DNA follows: TGTGCCAGCTCCCCGACAGGGGCCGCGGCAACTAATGAAAAACTGTTTTTT. Amino acid sequence: CASSPTGAAATNEKLFF.

This clone was counted once. V is TRBV14 and J is TRBJ1-2; D not resolved. The CDR3 spans 12 residues. With 5 bases removed from V and 7 bases from J, the gap between germline ends came to 11 bases. Per the germline V gene, CDR1 is SGHDN and CDR2 is FVKESK. The DNA of the CDR3 is TGTGCCAGCAGCTCACCCAGCGGTGGCTACACCTTC. This codes for CASSSPSGGYTF.

V gene TRBV19 combines with J gene TRBJ1-2, with D perhaps matching TRBD1 (5 bases). CDR1 LNHDA and CDR2 SQIVND come from the germline V gene (reference sequence). The CDR3 is 12 amino acids. The V and J ends lost 4 bases and 8 bases respectively, with 11 bases between them. Here the CDR3 DNA reads TGTGCCAGTAGTACGACAGCTTACGGCTACACCTTC. This gives the protein CASSTTAYGYTF.

This clone was seen just once. The rearrangement links TRBV6-1 to TRBJ1-2; D is ambiguous. Germline CDR1 and CDR2: MNHNS and SASEGT. With 3 bases removed from V and 8 bases from J, the gap between germline ends came to 10 bases. The CDR3 has 12 amino acids. In nucleotides, the CDR3 is TGTGCCAGCAGTGAGCCACCCTGGGGCTACACCTTC. It encodes CASSEPPWGYTF.